This TCR beta chain derives from a study of CD8 T cells in Susac syndrome. Trimming cost V 2 bases and J 5 bases, with 11 bases left between them. The CDR3 is made up of 14 amino acids. The V gene's germline CDR1 is SNHLY and CDR2 FYNNEI. After extraction with the RNeasy kit, roughly 0.45 to 1 ug of the RNA was reverse transcribed using random hexamers. Coverage of TCR beta CDR3 amplification by immunoSEQ multiplex PCR extended to 54 Vbeta and 13 Jbeta. One entry per CDR3 protein results from TCRdb running MiXCR on the immunoSEQ multiplex PCR reads. This sample has around 300,000 distinct CDR3 sequences; roughly 85% occur once, and the top ten carry around 0.21%. The multiple sclerosis controls were treatment-naive patients, and their relapsing-remitting disease was stable or active. Isolation of CD8+ and CD4+ T cells was performed negatively, whereas enrichment of TEMRA cells was done by FACS.

Material: CD8+ T cells from PBMCs. This chain uses TRBV2 with TRBJ2-3; no clear D. The source of this sequence is a human donor with multiple sclerosis. The CDR3 nucleotides read TGTGCCAGCAGTGAATTGGGCGGCTTAGATACGCAGTATTTT. It yields the protein CASSELGGLDTQYF.